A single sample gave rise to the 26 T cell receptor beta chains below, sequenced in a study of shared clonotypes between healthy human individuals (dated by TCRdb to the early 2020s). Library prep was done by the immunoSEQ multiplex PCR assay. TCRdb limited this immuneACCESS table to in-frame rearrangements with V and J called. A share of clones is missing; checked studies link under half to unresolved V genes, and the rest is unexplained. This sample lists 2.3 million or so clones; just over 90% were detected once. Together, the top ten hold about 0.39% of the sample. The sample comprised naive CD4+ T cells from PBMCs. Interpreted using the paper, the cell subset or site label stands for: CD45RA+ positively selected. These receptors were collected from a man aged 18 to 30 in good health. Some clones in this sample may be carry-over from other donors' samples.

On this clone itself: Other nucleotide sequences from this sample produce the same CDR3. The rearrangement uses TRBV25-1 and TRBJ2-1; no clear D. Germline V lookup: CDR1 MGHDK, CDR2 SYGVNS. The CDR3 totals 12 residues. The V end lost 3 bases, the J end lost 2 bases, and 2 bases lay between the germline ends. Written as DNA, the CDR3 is TGTGCCAGCAGTGAGGCCTACAATGAGCAGTTCTTC. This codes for CASSEAYNEQFF.

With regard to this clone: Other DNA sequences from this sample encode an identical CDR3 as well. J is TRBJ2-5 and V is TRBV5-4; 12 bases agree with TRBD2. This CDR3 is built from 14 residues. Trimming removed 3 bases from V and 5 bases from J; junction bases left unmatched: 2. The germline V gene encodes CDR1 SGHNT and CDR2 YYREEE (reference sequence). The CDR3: CASSSLAGGETQYF. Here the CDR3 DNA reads TGTGCCAGCAGCTCGCTAGCGGGAGGGGAGACCCAGTACTTC.

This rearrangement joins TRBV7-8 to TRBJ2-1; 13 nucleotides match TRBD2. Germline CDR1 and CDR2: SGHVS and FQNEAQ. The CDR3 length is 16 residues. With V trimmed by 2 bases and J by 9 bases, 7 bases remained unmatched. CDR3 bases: TGTGCCAGCAGCTTATTAGGACTAGCGGGAGAGGGTGAGCAGTTCTTC. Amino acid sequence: CASSLLGLAGEGEQFF.

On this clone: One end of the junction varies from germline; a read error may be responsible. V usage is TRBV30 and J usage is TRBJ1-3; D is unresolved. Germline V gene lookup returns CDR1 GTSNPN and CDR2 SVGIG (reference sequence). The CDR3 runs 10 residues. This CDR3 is CAGRGNTIYF. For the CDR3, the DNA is TGTGCCGGGAGGGGAAACACCATATATTTT.

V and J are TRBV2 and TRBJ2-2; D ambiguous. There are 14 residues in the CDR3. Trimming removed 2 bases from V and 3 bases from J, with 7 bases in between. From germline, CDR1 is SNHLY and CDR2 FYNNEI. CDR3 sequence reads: CASSESRHTGELFF. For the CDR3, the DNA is TGTGCCAGCAGTGAATCTAGGCACACCGGGGAGCTGTTTTTT.

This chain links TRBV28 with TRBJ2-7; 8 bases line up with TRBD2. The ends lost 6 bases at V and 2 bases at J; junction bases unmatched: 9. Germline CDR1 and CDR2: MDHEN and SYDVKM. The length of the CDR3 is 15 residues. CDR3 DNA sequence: TGTGCCAGCAGCCGTAGCGGGACGGCAGCCTACGAGCAGTACTTC. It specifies CASSRSGTAAYEQYF.

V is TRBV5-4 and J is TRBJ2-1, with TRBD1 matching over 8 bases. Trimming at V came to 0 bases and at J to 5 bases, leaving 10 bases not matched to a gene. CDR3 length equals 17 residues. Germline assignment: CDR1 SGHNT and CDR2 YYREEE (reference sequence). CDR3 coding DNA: TGTGCCAGCAGCTTGGGCAAGGCAGGGGGCCGTGACAATGAGCAGTTCTTC. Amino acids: CASSLGKAGGRDNEQFF.

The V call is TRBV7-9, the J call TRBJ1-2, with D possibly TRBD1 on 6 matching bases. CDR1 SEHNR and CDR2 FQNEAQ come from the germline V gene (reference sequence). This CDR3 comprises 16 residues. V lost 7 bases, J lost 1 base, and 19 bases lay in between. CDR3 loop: CASNVGGTRYNYGYTF. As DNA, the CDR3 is TGTGCCAGCAACGTAGGCGGGACACGATATAACTATGGCTACACCTTC.

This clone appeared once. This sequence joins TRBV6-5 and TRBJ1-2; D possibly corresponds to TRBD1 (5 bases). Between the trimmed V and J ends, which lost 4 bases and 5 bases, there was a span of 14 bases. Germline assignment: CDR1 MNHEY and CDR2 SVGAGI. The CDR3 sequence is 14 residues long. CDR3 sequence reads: CASSLGTPGYGYTF. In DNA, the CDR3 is TGTGCCAGCAGTTTGGGGACGCCCGGTTATGGCTACACCTTC.

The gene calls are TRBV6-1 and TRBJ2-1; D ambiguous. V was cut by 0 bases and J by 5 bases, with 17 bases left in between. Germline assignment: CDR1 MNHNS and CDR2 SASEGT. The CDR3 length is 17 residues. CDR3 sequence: CASSEALRVLGDNEQFF. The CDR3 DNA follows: TGTGCCAGCAGTGAAGCGCTTCGGGTCTTGGGTGACAATGAGCAGTTCTTC.

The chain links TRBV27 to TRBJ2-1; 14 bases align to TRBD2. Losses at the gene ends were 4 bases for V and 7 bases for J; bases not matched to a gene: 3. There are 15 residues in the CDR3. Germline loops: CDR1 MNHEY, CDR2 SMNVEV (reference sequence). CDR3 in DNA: TGTGCCAGCAGTTCCGGGACTAGCGGGAGAAATGAGCAGTTCTTC. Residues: CASSSGTSGRNEQFF.

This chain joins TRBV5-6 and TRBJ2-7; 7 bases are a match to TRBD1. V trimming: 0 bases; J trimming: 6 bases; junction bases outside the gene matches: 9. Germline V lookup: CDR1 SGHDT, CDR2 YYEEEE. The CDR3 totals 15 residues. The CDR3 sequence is CASSLVDRPFIEQYF. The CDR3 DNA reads TGTGCCAGCAGCTTGGTGGACAGGCCTTTCATCGAGCAGTACTTC.

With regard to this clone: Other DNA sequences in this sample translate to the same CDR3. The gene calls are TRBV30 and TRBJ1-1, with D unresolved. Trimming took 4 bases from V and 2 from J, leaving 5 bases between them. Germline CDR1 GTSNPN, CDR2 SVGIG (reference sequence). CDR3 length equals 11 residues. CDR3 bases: TGTGCCTGGATTCCAAACACTGAAGCTTTCTTT. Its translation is CAWIPNTEAFF.

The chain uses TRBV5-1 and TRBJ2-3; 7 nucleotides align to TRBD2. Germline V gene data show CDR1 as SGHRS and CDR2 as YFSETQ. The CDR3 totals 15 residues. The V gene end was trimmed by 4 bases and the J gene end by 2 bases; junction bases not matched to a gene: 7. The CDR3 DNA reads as TGCGCCAGCAGCGGGGGGGACGGCACCACAGATACGCAGTATTTT. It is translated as CASSGGDGTTDTQYF.

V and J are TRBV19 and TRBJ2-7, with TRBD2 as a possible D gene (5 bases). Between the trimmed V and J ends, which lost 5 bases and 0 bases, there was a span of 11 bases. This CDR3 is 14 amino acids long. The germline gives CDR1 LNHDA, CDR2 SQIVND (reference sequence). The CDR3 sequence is CASSSGGFSYEQYF. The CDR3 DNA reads TGTGCCAGTAGTTCTGGCGGGTTCTCCTACGAGCAGTACTTC. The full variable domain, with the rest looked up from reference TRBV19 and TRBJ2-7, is DGGITQSPKYLFRKEGQNVTLSCEQNLNHDAMYWYRQDPGQGLRLIYYSQIVNDFQKGDIAEGYSVSREKKESFPLTVTSAQKNPTAFYLCASSSGGFSYEQYFGPGTRLTVT.

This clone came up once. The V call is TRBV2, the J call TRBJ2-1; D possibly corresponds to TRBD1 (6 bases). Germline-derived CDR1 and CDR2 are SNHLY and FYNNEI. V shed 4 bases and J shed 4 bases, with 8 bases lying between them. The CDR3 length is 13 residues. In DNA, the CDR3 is TGTGCCAGCAGTGTTGGACAGTACAATGAGCAGTTCTTC. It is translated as CASSVGQYNEQFF.

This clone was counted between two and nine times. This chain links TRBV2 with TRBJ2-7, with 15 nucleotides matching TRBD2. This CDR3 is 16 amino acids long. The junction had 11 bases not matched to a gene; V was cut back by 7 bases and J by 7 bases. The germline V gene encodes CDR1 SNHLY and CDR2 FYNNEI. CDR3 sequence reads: CASTLHPGLAGGEQYF. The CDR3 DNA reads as TGTGCCAGCACCCTACACCCGGGACTAGCGGGAGGTGAGCAGTACTTC.

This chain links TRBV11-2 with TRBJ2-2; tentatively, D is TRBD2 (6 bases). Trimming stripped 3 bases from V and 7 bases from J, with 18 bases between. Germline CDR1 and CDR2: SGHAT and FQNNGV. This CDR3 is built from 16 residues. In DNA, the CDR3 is TGTGCCAGCAGCTTGGGCGGAGCCGGGGGAGGCGGGGAGCTGTTTTTT. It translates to CASSLGGAGGGGELFF.

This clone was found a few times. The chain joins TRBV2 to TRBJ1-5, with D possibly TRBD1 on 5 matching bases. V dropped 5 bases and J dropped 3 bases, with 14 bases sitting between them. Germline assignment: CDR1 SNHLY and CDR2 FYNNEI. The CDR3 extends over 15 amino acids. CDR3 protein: CASSSGQANNQPQHF. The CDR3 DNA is TGTGCCAGCAGTTCAGGGCAGGCAAACAATCAGCCCCAGCATTTT. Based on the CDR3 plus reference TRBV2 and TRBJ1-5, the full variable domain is EPEVTQTPSHQVTQMGQEVILRCVPISNHLYFYWYRQILGQKVEFLVSFYNNEISEKSEIFDDQFSVERPDGSNFTLKIRSTKLEDSAMYFCASSSGQANNQPQHFGDGTRLSIL.

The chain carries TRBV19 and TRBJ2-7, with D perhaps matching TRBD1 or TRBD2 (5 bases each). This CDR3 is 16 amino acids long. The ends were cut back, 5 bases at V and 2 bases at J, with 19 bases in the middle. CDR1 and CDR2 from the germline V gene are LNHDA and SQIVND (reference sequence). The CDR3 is CASSSTSGTEPYEQYF. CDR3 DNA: TGTGCCAGTAGTTCAACTTCCGGGACGGAACCCTACGAGCAGTACTTC.

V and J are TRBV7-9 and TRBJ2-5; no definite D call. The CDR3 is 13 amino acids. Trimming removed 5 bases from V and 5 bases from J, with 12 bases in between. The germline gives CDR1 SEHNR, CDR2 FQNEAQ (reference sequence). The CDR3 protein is CASSLLLMETQYF. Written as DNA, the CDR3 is TGTGCCAGCAGCCTGCTTCTTATGGAGACCCAGTACTTC.

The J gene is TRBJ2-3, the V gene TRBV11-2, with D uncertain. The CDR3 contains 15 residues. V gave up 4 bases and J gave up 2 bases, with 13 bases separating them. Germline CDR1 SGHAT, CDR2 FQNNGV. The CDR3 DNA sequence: TGTGCCAGCAGCTCTTCGCGGAAGTCCACAGATACGCAGTATTTT. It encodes CASSSSRKSTDTQYF.

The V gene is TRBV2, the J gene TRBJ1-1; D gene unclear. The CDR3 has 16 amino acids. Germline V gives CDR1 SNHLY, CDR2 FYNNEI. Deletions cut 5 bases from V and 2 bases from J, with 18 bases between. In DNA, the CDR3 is TGTGCCAGCAGTACCGAAGCCGTGGACCAAAACACTGAAGCTTTCTTT. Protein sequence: CASSTEAVDQNTEAFF.

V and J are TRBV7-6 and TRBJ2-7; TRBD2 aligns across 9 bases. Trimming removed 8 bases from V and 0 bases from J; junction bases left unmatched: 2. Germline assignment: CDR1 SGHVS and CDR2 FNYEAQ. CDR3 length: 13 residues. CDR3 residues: CASAGGSSYEQYF. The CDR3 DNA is TGTGCCAGCGCGGGAGGGAGCTCCTACGAGCAGTACTTC.

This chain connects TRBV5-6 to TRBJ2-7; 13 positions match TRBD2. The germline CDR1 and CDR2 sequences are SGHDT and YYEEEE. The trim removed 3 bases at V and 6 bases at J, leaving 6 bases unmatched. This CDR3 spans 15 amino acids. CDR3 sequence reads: CASSWLGLAGAEQYF. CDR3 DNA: TGTGCCAGCAGCTGGCTAGGACTAGCGGGAGCCGAGCAGTACTTC.

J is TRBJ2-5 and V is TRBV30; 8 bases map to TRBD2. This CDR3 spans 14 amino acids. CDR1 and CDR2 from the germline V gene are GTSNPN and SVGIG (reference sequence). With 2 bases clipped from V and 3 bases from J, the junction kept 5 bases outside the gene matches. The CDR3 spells CAWSRTSGEETQYF. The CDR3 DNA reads TGTGCCTGGAGTAGAACTAGCGGAGAAGAGACCCAGTACTTC.